Below, 11 T cell receptor beta chains from the same sample are listed, as sequenced in a study of T cells in Graves' hyperthyroidism and ophthalmopathy. Amplification of TCR beta CDR3 regions was performed using RNA transcripts as template. The HTBI primer set was used in a first-round RT-PCR of the TCR CDR3. Via MiXCR, TCRdb re-called the multiplex PCR reads, giving one row per CDR3 protein. The table lists 500,000 to 800,000 distinct CDR3 sequences, about 14% of them singletons. The sample was blood. The receptors were gathered from a woman aged 45-65 years with Graves' ophthalmopathy.

This clonotype was counted at least ten times. The CDR3 sequence: CASSLYYRQAQHF. The CDR3 nucleotides are TGTGCCAGCAGTTTATACTACAGGCAAGCGCAGCATTTT. This chain links TRBV28 with TRBJ1-5, with D perhaps matching TRBD1 (5 bases). Trimming removed 1 base from V and 13 bases from J, with 14 bases in between. The germline V gene has CDR1 MDHEN and CDR2 SYDVKM. The CDR3 sequence is 13 residues long.

This chain uses TRBV6-2 or TRBV6-3 with TRBJ2-1; 14 bases line up with TRBD2. Germline CDR1 MNHEY, CDR2 SVGEGT. The V and J ends lost 6 bases and 10 bases, in that order; junction bases with no gene match: 17. This CDR3 has 18 amino acids. The CDR3 is CASSFGTSGRRGFVEQFF. The CDR3 coding sequence is TGTGCCAGCAGCTTTGGGACTAGCGGGAGAAGGGGCTTTGTAGAGCAGTTCTTC.

In its sample, this clonotype was seen a few times. The chain is built from TRBV5-6 and TRBJ2-1, with D perhaps TRBD1 or TRBD2 (5 bases each). Trimming pared 2 bases from V and 3 bases from J, leaving 9 bases between. The CDR3 loop spans 14 amino acids. CDR1 is SGHDT, CDR2 YYEEEE, per germline. The CDR3 coding sequence is TGTGCCAGCAGCTTAGGGGACCACTACAATGAGCAGTTCTTC. Translation: CASSLGDHYNEQFF.

This clonotype was detected ten times or more. The chain's CDR3 is CAWSVGGYEQYF. The CDR3 DNA reads as TGTGCCTGGAGTGTAGGGGGCTACGAGCAGTACTTC. The chain employs TRBV30 and TRBJ2-7, with a tentative D call TRBD1 (6 bases). V was cut by 0 bases and J by 3 bases, with 6 bases left in between. CDR3 length: 12 residues. Germline V gives CDR1 GTSNPN, CDR2 SVGIG (reference sequence). The full variable domain, completed using reference TRBV30 and TRBJ2-7, is SQTIHQWPATLVQPVGSPLSLECTVEGTSNPNLYWYRQAAGRGLQLLFYSVGIGQISSEVPQNLSASRPQDRQFILSSKKLLLSDSGFYLCAWSVGGYEQYFGPGTRLTVT.

This clonotype appeared a few times. The V call is TRBV11-2, the J call TRBJ2-1, with 8 bases fitting TRBD2. This CDR3 has 17 residues. CDR1 and CDR2 (germline): SGHAT, FQNNGV. V was clipped by 1 base and J by 9 bases; unmatched bases: 14. Written as DNA, the CDR3 is TGTGCCAGCAGCTTAGGGGCCGGGGGGGGGCAGGAAAGTGAGCAGTTCTTC. It is translated as CASSLGAGGGQESEQFF.

This chain joins TRBV5-1 and TRBJ2-1; the D gene is possibly TRBD2 (5 bases). Trimming stripped 0 bases from V and 9 bases from J, with 22 bases between. The V gene's germline CDR1 is SGHRS and CDR2 YFSETQ. The CDR3 has 17 amino acids. DNA for the CDR3: TGCGCCAGCAGCTTGGCCCCAGCGGCGGAGCGTCCCACTGAGCAGTTCTTC. Encoded protein: CASSLAPAAERPTEQFF.

This clonotype was seen at least ten times. The chain carries TRBV25-1 and TRBJ1-1; TRBD1 aligns across 10 bases. The CDR3 runs to 14 residues. Germline V gives CDR1 MGHDK, CDR2 SYGVNS. J gave up 4 bases and V 6 bases, and 5 bases lay outside the gene matches. As DNA, the CDR3 is TGTGCCAGCAGGAGGACAGGGGGACGCACTGAAGCTTTCTTT. It codes for CASRRTGGRTEAFF.

This clonotype was counted ten times or more. The V and J genes are TRBV24-1 and TRBJ2-7; TRBD2 aligns across 9 bases. There are 15 residues in the CDR3. The germline gives CDR1 KGHDR, CDR2 SFDVKD. V lost 5 bases, J lost 2 bases, and 6 bases stayed unmatched. The CDR3 DNA reads as TGTGCCACCAGTGCCCCTAGCGGGGAAACCTACGAGCAGTACTTC. Its protein product is CATSAPSGETYEQYF.

Ten or more counts support this clonotype. This chain connects TRBV7-9 to TRBJ2-1; TRBD2 agrees at 9 bases. This CDR3 region has 16 residues. The V gene end was trimmed by 5 bases and the J gene end by 6 bases; junction bases not matched to a gene: 11. In germline, CDR1 is SEHNR, CDR2 FQNEAQ (reference sequence). CDR3 amino acids: CASSPRSGSMSNEQFF. In DNA, the CDR3 is TGTGCCAGCAGCCCCCGTAGCGGGAGTATGAGCAATGAGCAGTTCTTC.

This clonotype showed up many times. The V gene is TRBV10-3, the J gene TRBJ2-7, with unresolved D. Germline assignment: CDR1 ENHRY and CDR2 SYGVKD. Trimming took off 3 bases at V and 3 bases at J, with 15 bases between the two ends. This CDR3 region has 15 residues. The DNA for the CDR3 is TGTGCCATCAGTGAACGAGACGCGAACAGCTACGAGCAGTACTTC. This gives the protein CAISERDANSYEQYF.

This clonotype came up many times. The chain recombines TRBV2 with TRBJ2-1, with 8 bases that match TRBD1. This CDR3 is 15 amino acids long. With 4 bases clipped from V and 7 bases from J, the junction kept 9 bases outside the gene matches. Germline V lookup: CDR1 SNHLY, CDR2 FYNNEI. The CDR3 region is CASSVRQGAQNEQFF. DNA of the CDR3: TGTGCCAGCAGTGTACGTCAGGGGGCTCAAAATGAGCAGTTCTTC.